These 20 T cell receptor beta chains originate from one sample sequenced in a study of post-analysis software for immune sequencing data (dated by TCRdb to between 2014 and 2016). Overall results and qualifications from the work: Significantly higher frequencies in patients than in controls were found for about five TRBV segments, including TRBV5-6, TRBV5-1 and TRBV20-1.

Their cognate antigens are unknown. The library came from PCR. These reads were obtained on an Illumina HiSeq 2500. Unique molecular identifiers were incorporated into TCR beta cDNA libraries to reduce PCR and sequencing biases. TCRdb applied fastp at Q25 and MiXCR to the public reads, then kept only in-frame beta chains. Each CDR3 protein appears once, grouped with its most common genes and DNA. This sample is represented by 550,000 to 700,000 distinct CDR3 sequences; 44% of them were singletons. The ten largest make up more than 1.5% of the sample. Sequencing was performed on blood. The receptors stem from a girl between 5 and 17 years old with multiple sclerosis.

The chain carries TRBV5-8 and TRBJ2-3; D is uncertain. The CDR3 loop spans 15 amino acids. V shed 2 bases and J shed 2 bases, with 12 bases lying between them. Germline V gene sequence: CDR1 SGHTS, CDR2 YDEGEE. CDR3 in amino acids: CASSFPAVFTDTQYF. The CDR3 nucleotides read TGTGCCAGCAGCTTTCCGGCCGTATTCACAGATACGCAGTATTTT. Complete variable domain (other parts from reference TRBV5-8 and TRBJ2-3): EAGVTQSPTHLIKTRGQQATLRCSPISGHTSVYWYQQALGLGLQFLLWYDEGEERNRGNFPPRFSGRQFPNYSSELNVNALELEDSALYLCASSFPAVFTDTQYFGPGTRLTVL.

The table lists this clonotype with a count of one. The V call is TRBV5-6, the J call TRBJ1-1, with TRBD1 matching over 8 bases. Germline assignment: CDR1 SGHDT and CDR2 YYEEEE. With V trimmed by 1 base and J by 0 bases, 8 bases remained unmatched. The length of the CDR3 is 17 residues. DNA of the CDR3: TGTGCCAGCAGCTTGCTAGCAGGGGGCCCCATGAACACTGAAGCTTTCTTT. This gives the protein CASSLLAGGPMNTEAFF.

The sample holds a few counts of this clonotype. A read error may produce the germline difference seen at one junction end. The genes are TRBV7-2 and TRBJ2-4; tentatively, D is TRBD1 (6 bases). Germline V gene sequence: CDR1 SGHTA, CDR2 FQGNSA. The CDR3 spans 19 residues. CDR3 DNA sequence: TGTGCCAGCAGCCCCACTGACAGGTCCAGGGCAGGGGTCAAAAACATTCGGTACTTC. This codes for CASSPTDRSRAGVKNIRYF. The full variable domain, in which reference TRBV7-2 and TRBJ2-4 provide the parts outside the CDR3, is GAGVSQSPSNKVTEKGKDVELRCDPISGHTALYWYRQSLGQGLEFLIYFQGNSAPDKSGLPSDRFSAERTGGSVSTLTIQRTQQEDSAVYLCASSPTDRSRAGVKNIRYFGAGTRLSVL.

There are a few counts of this clonotype. V usage is TRBV10-3 and J usage is TRBJ2-7, with 10 bases that match TRBD1. This CDR3 spans 14 amino acids. With V trimmed by 10 bases and J by 7 bases, 13 bases remained unmatched. Per the germline V gene, CDR1 is ENHRY and CDR2 is SYGVKD. The CDR3 reads CATTHGTGAREQYF. In DNA form, the CDR3 reads TGTGCCACAACCCACGGGACAGGGGCAAGGGAGCAGTACTTC.

The chain carries TRBV12-3 or TRBV12-4 and TRBJ2-3; possible D gene TRBD2, 5 bases. The CDR3 loop spans 15 amino acids. Between the trimmed V and J ends, which lost 3 bases and 2 bases, there was a span of 12 bases. The CDR3 region has the DNA TGTGCCAGCAGTTTTCAAGGACTGGCCACAGATACGCAGTATTTT. Translated, it gives CASSFQGLATDTQYF.

The V gene is TRBV3-1, the J gene TRBJ2-4, with TRBD1 as a possible D gene (5 bases). The CDR3 is made up of 17 amino acids. V was cut by 1 base and J by 0 bases, with 13 bases left in between. Germline assignment: CDR1 LGHDT and CDR2 YNNKEL (reference sequence). DNA for the CDR3: TGTGCCAGCAGCCAAGTGGGGCTATCGACAGCCAAAAACATTCAGTACTTC. Amino acids: CASSQVGLSTAKNIQYF.

The chain recombines TRBV6-5 with TRBJ1-2; 7 bases agree with TRBD1. CDR1 and CDR2 from the germline V gene are MNHEY and SVGAGI. The CDR3 is 12 amino acids. J was trimmed by 4 bases and V by 7 bases; bases with no gene match: 3. The chain's CDR3 is CASKTGVYGYTF. CDR3 in DNA: TGTGCCAGCAAAACAGGGGTCTATGGCTACACCTTC.

The rearrangement links TRBV6-5 to TRBJ2-1; D unclear. Trimming removed 6 bases at V and 2 bases at J, with 8 bases between. CDR1 is MNHEY and CDR2 is SVGAGI in the germline V gene. CDR3 length: 13 residues. The CDR3 here is CASSYGTYNEQFF. The CDR3 DNA reads TGTGCCAGCAGCTACGGCACCTACAATGAGCAGTTCTTC.

The rearrangement uses TRBV3-1 and TRBJ1-1; D not resolved. The ends were cut back, 1 base at V and 0 bases at J, with 6 bases in the middle. The CDR3 runs to 14 residues. Looked up from germline, CDR1 is LGHDT and CDR2 is YNNKEL (reference sequence). This CDR3 reads CASSQVGLNTEAFF. The CDR3 nucleotides read TGTGCCAGCAGCCAAGTGGGGTTGAACACTGAAGCTTTCTTT.

CDR3 coding DNA: TGTGCCAGCGGTCCGGGACTAGCGGGAGCCAAGGACGAGCAGTACTTC. The encoded protein is CASGPGLAGAKDEQYF. The chain recombines TRBV6-5 with TRBJ2-7, with TRBD2 matching over 14 bases. This CDR3 contains 16 residues. Germline V gives CDR1 MNHEY, CDR2 SVGAGI. The trim removed 8 bases at V and 5 bases at J, leaving 11 bases unmatched.

This clonotype appeared a single time. The junction departs from the called germline gene at one end, perhaps through a read error. The rearrangement joins TRBV29-1 to TRBJ1-2; 11 bases align to TRBD1. Germline V CDR1 and CDR2: SQVTM, ANQGSEA. The CDR3 sequence is 15 residues long. This chain's CDR3 is CSAPDGTGGQAGHTF. CDR3 bases: TGCAGCGCCCCTGACGGGACAGGGGGGCAGGCTGGCCACACCTTC. The variable domain in full, with the rest retrieved from reference TRBV29-1 and TRBJ1-2, is SAVISQKPSRDICQRGTSLTIQCQVDSQVTMMFWYRQQPGQSLTLIATANQGSEATYESGFVIDKFPISRPNLTFSTLTVSNMSPEDSSIYLCSAPDGTGGQAGHTFGSGTRLTVV.

This clonotype was observed a handful of times. J is TRBJ2-5 and V is TRBV5-6, with TRBD2 identical over 11 bases. The CDR3 loop spans 14 amino acids. The V and J ends lost 7 bases and 2 bases, in that order; junction bases with no gene match: 4. The germline CDR1 and CDR2 sequences are SGHDT and YYEEEE. For the CDR3, the DNA is TGTGCCAGCGCCGTAGCGGGAGGGCAAGAGACCCAGTACTTC. Its translation is CASAVAGGQETQYF.

A single count supports this clonotype. J is TRBJ2-3 and V is TRBV5-1; 8 positions agree with TRBD2. Trimming at V came to 4 bases and at J to 3 bases, leaving 7 bases not matched to a gene. CDR1 is SGHRS and CDR2 is YFSETQ in the germline V gene. The CDR3 consists of 15 residues. The CDR3 bases are TGCGCCAGCAGCGTAGCGGGACTACTTACAGATACGCAGTATTTT. Protein product: CASSVAGLLTDTQYF.

This clonotype was counted once. This sequence joins TRBV27 and TRBJ1-2, with a weak D call TRBD1 (5 bases). V gave up 6 bases and J gave up 7 bases, with 15 bases separating them. This CDR3 is built from 13 residues. Germline V CDR1 and CDR2: MNHEY, SMNVEV (reference sequence). The chain's CDR3 is CASRDPGGSGYTF. The CDR3 DNA follows: TGTGCCAGCAGGGACCCGGGGGGTAGTGGCTACACCTTC.

This clonotype was counted a few times. The DNA of the CDR3 is TGCAGTGCTTCAGCGGGGGGCCTCTACAATGAGCAGTACTTC. Its translation: CSASAGGLYNEQYF. The chain combines TRBV20-1 with TRBJ2-5; 9 bases fit TRBD2. The V gene's germline CDR1 is DFQATT and CDR2 SNEGSKA (reference sequence). The V gene end was trimmed by 5 bases and the J gene end by 11 bases; junction bases not matched to a gene: 15. This CDR3 is built from 14 residues.

This chain connects TRBV5-6 to TRBJ1-2; D not certain. V lost 2 bases and J 0 bases, leaving 14 bases between the germline ends. Germline V CDR1 and CDR2: SGHDT, YYEEEE. This CDR3 contains 16 residues. This CDR3 is CASSFRVRATNYGYTF. The CDR3 region has the DNA TGTGCCAGCAGCTTCCGCGTCAGAGCCACTAACTATGGCTACACCTTC.

The chain uses TRBV5-1 and TRBJ2-7; TRBD1 agrees at 8 bases. There are 15 residues in the CDR3. The V gene end was trimmed by 2 bases and the J gene end by 3 bases; junction bases not matched to a gene: 7. The germline V gene encodes CDR1 SGHRS and CDR2 YFSETQ. This chain's CDR3 is CASSLVGTGLYEQYF. The CDR3 nucleotides are TGCGCCAGCAGCTTAGTCGGGACAGGACTCTACGAGCAGTACTTC. The complete variable domain, with remaining parts taken from reference TRBV5-1 and TRBJ2-7, reads KAGVTQTPRYLIKTRGQQVTLSCSPISGHRSVSWYQQTPGQGLQFLFEYFSETQRNKGNFPGRFSGRQFSNSRSEMNVSTLELGDSALYLCASSLVGTGLYEQYFGPGTRLTVT.

This clonotype was observed a handful of times. The CDR3 DNA is TGCAGCGTTGGAGGTCTAGCGGGCACAGAGACCCAGTACTTC. Translated: CSVGGLAGTETQYF. The J gene is TRBJ2-5, the V gene TRBV29-1, with 8 positions matching TRBD2. Germline V gives CDR1 SQVTM, CDR2 ANQGSEA. With 4 bases clipped from V and 4 bases from J, the junction kept 8 bases outside the gene matches. This CDR3 has 14 residues.

About this clonotype itself: Relative to the germline gene, one junction end is altered; a read error may explain this. V usage is TRBV12-3 or TRBV12-4 and J usage is TRBJ2-3, with unresolved D. The CDR3 has 15 residues. The CDR3, as DNA: TGTGCCAGCAGTTGGGCGGATTGGAGAACAGATACGCAGTATTTC. This sequence encodes CASSWADWRTDTQYF.

This chain uses TRBV5-1 with TRBJ2-5; D is possibly TRBD2 (7 bases). The germline V gene has CDR1 SGHRS and CDR2 YFSETQ. Deletions cut 9 bases from V and 3 bases from J, with 18 bases between. The CDR3 is 14 residues long. The CDR3 loop reads CATTKGGAKETQYF. The CDR3 coding sequence is TGCGCCACAACAAAAGGGGGGGCTAAAGAGACCCAGTACTTC.